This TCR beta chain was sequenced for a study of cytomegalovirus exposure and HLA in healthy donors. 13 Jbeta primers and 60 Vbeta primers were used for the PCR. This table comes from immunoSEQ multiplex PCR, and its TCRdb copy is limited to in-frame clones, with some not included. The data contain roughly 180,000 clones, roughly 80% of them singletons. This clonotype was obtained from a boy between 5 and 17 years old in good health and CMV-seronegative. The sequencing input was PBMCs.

The CDR3, as DNA: TGCAGCGTTGGACAGGGGGCAGGTTACGAGCAGTACTTC. This translates into CSVGQGAGYEQYF. V is TRBV29-1 and J is TRBJ2-7; TRBD1 matches at 10 bases. This CDR3 is 13 amino acids long. The V segment lost 4 bases and the J segment 4 bases; nucleotides outside the gene matches: 4. Germline lookup yields CDR1 SQVTM and CDR2 ANQGSEA.